Reported below is one T cell receptor beta chain. Its antigen is not known. This sample stems from a study of T cell responses to AZD1222 COVID-19 vaccine. Study-level findings and limits: It should be noted that donors were predominantly white British and more often female, and clonal diversity was possibly underestimated. Repertoire sampling happened only post peak T cell response. Reports say nearly half of spike-specific TCRs go after unmutated variant regions. Two doses of AZD1222 preceded a rise in Spike-specific TCR breadth and depth.

Using immunoSEQ multiplex PCR, the repertoire was profiled, and TCRdb retains in-frame clones only, with some absent. The sample contains roughly 80,000 clones, 70% to 90% of which appear only once. Deletions cut 5 bases from V and 1 base from J, with 9 bases between. The CDR3 has 13 amino acids. The germline V gene has CDR1 MNHEY and CDR2 SMNVEV (reference sequence). This sequence originates from an adult in good health. The sample consisted of peripheral blood, taken on day 0 of MenACWY control vaccination. This chain links TRBV27 with TRBJ2-7; weak D call: TRBD1 (6 bases). The CDR3 sequence is CASSIQGSYEQYF. The CDR3 region has the DNA TGTGCCAGCAGTATCCAGGGGTCCTACGAGCAGTACTTC.